This T cell receptor (beta chain) is drawn from a study of glioma-infiltrating T cells after dendritic cell vaccination (dated by TCRdb to the mid-2010s). Regarding the complete study: The cohort included roughly 15 glioblastoma patients drawn from Phase I and II dendritic cell vaccination trials, of whom 9 were newly diagnosed and 6 had recurrent disease. Tumor-infiltrating lymphocyte content was quantified and tumor and blood repertoires were compared in dendritic cell-vaccinated glioblastoma patients by deep sequencing of TCR beta CDR3 regions. The vaccine consisted of monocyte-derived dendritic cells cultured roughly 7 days with IL-4 and GM-CSF, then pulsed overnight with autologous tumor lysate. Patients received three intradermal dendritic cell vaccine injections at biweekly intervals in the arm below the axilla. Survival after dendritic cell vaccination was correlated with TCR sequencing metrics such as TIL content and the overlap between tumor and blood repertoires. Between the early 2000s and the early 2010s, the patients were given dendritic cell vaccination pulsed with autologous tumor lysate.

The study at large found these results: Higher estimated pretreatment TIL content predicted longer time to progression and overall survival after dendritic cell vaccination. The response model built on TCR overlap across three groups was characterized as speculative, with prospective validation still needed. The cohort was small and heterogeneous, and full blood and tumor sets were available for few patients, with initial-recurrent tumor pairs available for even fewer patients. TCR clonality showed no direct relationship with survival, which suggests that a diverse polyclonal response may matter.

CDR1 and CDR2 are drawn from the germline V gene: SGDLS, YYNGEE. The CDR3 runs 15 residues from the cysteine to the phenylalanine. The retained sequence is limited to the CDR3, 45 bases, with the frame set at the first base. V ends up 2 bases short and J 5 bases short, with an unmatched junction base count of 8. The sample's time point label is to be understood as: after dendritic cell vaccination, including at tumor progression/relapse. Patients were selected on the basis of adequate residual fresh-frozen tumor tissue and more than two years of available survival data. Molecular status otherwise varied across the glioblastoma patients, but none of them carried an isocitrate dehydrogenase mutation. PBMC were collected before vaccination, two weeks after the third vaccination, and at tumor progression when it occurred. Genomic DNA was extracted with the Qiagen DNeasy Blood extraction Kit. This clone was counted once. Its antigen remains undetermined. Qualities for individual bases were not recorded, and no much larger clone is one base off.

Using the immunoSEQ assay, TCRB CDR3 regions were amplified from approximately 2.1 micrograms of genomic DNA, or from all available DNA when less than that was on hand. The multiplex PCR employed 60 forward primers targeting TCR V beta segments and 13 reverse primers targeting J beta segments. To estimate reads per starting template, synthetic control templates were spiked into each sample at limiting dilution. The Illumina HiSeq System generated 87 bp sequencing reads. The original methods were these. PCR and sequencing errors were removed by a nearest neighbor algorithm that merged closely related sequences. TCR overlap was defined as the percentage of unique tumor TCR beta sequences that were also present in the same patient's peripheral blood. In TCRdb, the immuneACCESS table is reduced to in-frame sequences with V and J assigned. These tables do not hold every clone; where another copy was compared, an unresolved V gene accounts for under half, and the others remain unexplained. The DNA was the basis for D and trimming; V, J and clone size are from that table. Across this sample there are 20,000 to 30,000 clones, with around 92% seen only once. Roughly 2.9% of the sample is held by the ten biggest clonotypes.

The TCR sequence derives from a human donor with glioblastoma. The starting material was blood, obtained after dendritic cell vaccination. Recombination linked TRBV9 to TRBJ2-7; 9 junctional bases match TRBD1. For the CDR3, the sequence is CASSVTGTGFDEQYF. The sequence in DNA is TGTGCCAGCAGCGTTACCGGGACAGGGTTCGACGAGCAGTACTTC.